This T cell receptor beta chain originates from a study of CD8+ T cells in alopecia areata. Treatment indicated: oral pan-JAK inhibitor, 5-10 mg twice daily. PBMCs served as the source from which CD4+ and CD8+ T cells were sorted. This clone was detected only a few times. The CDR3 consists of 12 residues. Looked up from germline, CDR1 is SGHRS and CDR2 is YFSETQ. The V and J ends lost 2 bases and 5 bases respectively, with 7 bases between them. Reverse transcribed after extraction, RNA yielded cDNA as the sequencing template. The data were produced by immunoSEQ multiplex PCR, yet TCRdb's version contains in-frame clones alone and is incomplete. This table holds about 260,000 clones, approximately 60% found once.

The clonotype originates from a human donor with alopecia areata. Sequencing used CD4+ T cells sorted from blood, obtained around week 54, from a patient treated with tofacitinib. This rearrangement joins TRBV5-1 to TRBJ1-2; D remains ambiguous. The CDR3 sequence: CASSFGEYGYTF. DNA for the CDR3: TGCGCCAGCAGCTTCGGGGAATATGGCTACACCTTC.